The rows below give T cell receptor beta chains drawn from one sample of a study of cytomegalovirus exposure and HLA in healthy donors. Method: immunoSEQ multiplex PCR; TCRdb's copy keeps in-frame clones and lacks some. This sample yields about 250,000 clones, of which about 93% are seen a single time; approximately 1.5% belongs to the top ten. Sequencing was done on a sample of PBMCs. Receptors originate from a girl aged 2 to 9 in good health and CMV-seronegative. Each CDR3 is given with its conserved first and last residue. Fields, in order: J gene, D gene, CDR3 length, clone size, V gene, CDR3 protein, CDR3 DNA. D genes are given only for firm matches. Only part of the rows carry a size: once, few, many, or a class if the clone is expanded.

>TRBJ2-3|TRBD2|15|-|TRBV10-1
CASRTGLAGTDTQYF
TGCGCCAGCAGAACTGGACTAGCGGGAACAGATACGCAGTATTTT
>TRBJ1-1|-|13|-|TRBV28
CASSQQGRTEAFF
TGTGCCAGCAGCCAACAGGGCAGGACTGAAGCTTTCTTT
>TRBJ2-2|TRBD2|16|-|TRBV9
CASSFGAGLVAGELFF
TGTGCCAGCAGTTTCGGGGCGGGACTAGTAGCCGGGGAGCTGTTTTTT
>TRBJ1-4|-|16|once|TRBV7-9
CASSFRTPATNEKLFF
TGTGCCAGCAGCTTTAGGACACCAGCAACTAATGAAAAACTGTTTTTT
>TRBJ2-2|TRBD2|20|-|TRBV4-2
CASSQVRPGLAGVGTGELFF
TGTGCCAGCAGCCAAGTCCGCCCGGGACTAGCGGGAGTTGGCACCGGGGAGCTGTTTTTT
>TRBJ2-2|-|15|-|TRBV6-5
CASSYFRTNTGELFF
TGTGCCAGCAGTTACTTTCGGACTAACACCGGGGAGCTGTTTTTT
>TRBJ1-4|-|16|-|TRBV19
CASSIGQVATNEKLFF
TGTGCCAGTAGTATAGGACAGGTTGCAACTAATGAAAAACTGTTTTTT
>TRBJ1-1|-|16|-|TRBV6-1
CASSERGGGAFGEAFF
TGTGCCAGCAGTGAACGGGGCGGGGGCGCTTTCGGGGAAGCTTTCTTT
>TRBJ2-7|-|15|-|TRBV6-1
CASSHPAGASYEQYF
TGTGCCAGCAGCCACCCGGCGGGGGCATCCTACGAGCAGTACTTC
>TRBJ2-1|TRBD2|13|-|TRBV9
CASSENLAAEQFF
TGTGCCAGCAGCGAGAACCTAGCGGCTGAGCAGTTCTTC
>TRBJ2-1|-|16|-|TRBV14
CASSQVPSHFYNEQFF
TGTGCCAGCAGCCAAGTTCCCTCTCACTTCTACAATGAGCAGTTCTTC
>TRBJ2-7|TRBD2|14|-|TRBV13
CASSPGGRPYEQYF
TGTGCCAGCAGCCCGGGGGGAAGGCCCTACGAGCAGTACTTC
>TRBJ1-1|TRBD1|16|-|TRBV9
CASSVSRDRLNTEAFF
TGTGCCAGCAGCGTAAGCCGGGACAGGCTTAACACTGAAGCTTTCTTT
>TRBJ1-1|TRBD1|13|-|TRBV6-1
CAGTQGRRAEAFF
TGTGCCGGAACACAGGGGCGGAGGGCTGAAGCTTTCTTT